Listed below are T cell receptor beta chains from one sample, sequenced in a study of CD4 T cells in relation to SARS-CoV-2 and coronaviruses. Their antigens remain unidentified. Profiled with immunoSEQ multiplex PCR; TCRdb holds only in-frame clones, not every one. The sample lists tens of thousands of clones, more than 60% occurring once. Sequencing was performed on CD4+ T cells from PBMCs, cultured in vitro. All receptors derive from a human donor in good health. Each CDR3 is given with its conserved first and last residue. The order of the fields is clone size, D gene, V gene, J gene, CDR3 protein, CDR3 DNA. A D gene is named only where the DNA matches it firmly. The size field is filled for only some rows; it gives once, few, many or a size class.

few	TRBD1	TRBV3-1/TRBV3-2	TRBJ2-5	CASRRDRGQETQYF	TGTGCCAGCAGGCGGGACAGGGGGCAAGAGACCCAGTACTTC
-	-	TRBV18	TRBJ1-4	CASSPGVSTTNEKLFF	TGTGCCAGCTCACCAGGCGTGTCCACGACTAATGAAAAACTGTTTTTT
-	-	TRBV5-1	TRBJ1-1	CASSPLPGGGETEAFF	TGCGCCAGCAGCCCCCTTCCCGGGGGAGGGGAAACTGAAGCTTTCTTT
-	-	TRBV28	TRBJ1-2	CASTPSFYGYTF	TGTGCCAGCACGCCCTCTTTCTATGGCTACACCTTC
-	-	TRBV19	TRBJ1-4	CASRPQTGTNEKLFF	TGTGCCAGTAGACCTCAGACGGGAACTAATGAAAAACTGTTTTTT
-	-	TRBV5-1	TRBJ1-5	CASSLGLPPGVNQPQHF	TGCGCCAGCAGCTTGGGTCTCCCGCCAGGGGTCAATCAGCCCCAGCATTTT
-	-	TRBV9	TRBJ2-1	CASSNPGRNEQFF	TGTGCCAGCTCCAACCCGGGGCGCAATGAGCAGTTCTTC
once	-	TRBV9	TRBJ2-1	CASSPLGSSYNEQFF	TGTGCCAGCAGCCCCCTGGGGAGCTCCTACAATGAGCAGTTCTTC
-	-	TRBV24-1	TRBJ1-2	CATSGLYGYTF	TGTGCCACCAGTGGACTCTATGGCTACACCTTC
-	-	TRBV7-9	TRBJ2-7	CASSPLAPSSYEQYF	TGTGCCAGCAGCCCCCTAGCGCCGAGCTCCTACGAGCAGTACTTC
-	TRBD1	TRBV5-1	TRBJ1-1	CASSPPYTLRGLNTEAFF	TGCGCCAGCAGTCCTCCTTATACCCTCAGGGGGCTGAACACTGAAGCTTTCTTT
-	-	TRBV11-2	TRBJ2-3	CASSLDRAGRTDTQYF	TGTGCCAGCAGCTTAGATCGGGCGGGAAGGACAGATACGCAGTATTTT
-	TRBD1	TRBV7-8	TRBJ1-6	CASSLQGEVSPLHF	TGTGCCAGCAGCCTTCAGGGGGAGGTTTCACCCCTCCACTTT
-	-	TRBV6-1	TRBJ2-7	CASSESKSSYEQYF	TGTGCCAGCAGTGAAAGTAAAAGCTCCTACGAGCAGTACTTC
-	TRBD2	TRBV3-1/TRBV3-2	TRBJ2-1	CASSQGPLAGGDEQFF	TGTGCCAGCAGCCAAGGGCCACTAGCGGGAGGCGATGAGCAGTTCTTC
few	-	TRBV28	TRBJ1-2	CASSPNRAEGYGYTF	TGTGCCAGCAGTCCAAACAGGGCTGAGGGCTATGGCTACACCTTC
-	TRBD1	TRBV11-2	TRBJ1-1	CASSLREGAGEAFF	TGTGCCAGCAGCCTTCGGGAGGGGGCAGGTGAAGCTTTCTTT
once	-	TRBV5-6	TRBJ1-4	CASSLGTWVEKLFF	TGTGCCAGCAGCTTGGGGACGTGGGTCGAAAAACTGTTTTTT
-	TRBD2	TRBV11-1	TRBJ2-7	CASSQLTSGSFEQYF	TGTGCCAGCAGTCAACTGACTAGCGGGAGTTTCGAGCAGTACTTC
once	-	TRBV6-4	TRBJ1-6	CASSDLGIGGSPLHF	TGTGCCAGCAGCGACCTAGGGATTGGGGGTTCACCCCTCCACTTT
-	-	TRBV5-5	TRBJ2-7	CASSLEDSSYEQYF	TGTGCCAGCAGCTTAGAGGACAGTTCCTACGAGCAGTACTTC
-	TRBD1	TRBV6-1	TRBJ1-5	CASSGLGTGGNQPQHF	TGTGCCAGCAGTGGGCTAGGGACAGGGGGCAATCAGCCCCAGCATTTT
-	-	TRBV19	TRBJ2-2	CASRVGFNTGELFF	TGTGCCAGTAGGGTCGGATTTAACACCGGGGAGCTGTTTTTT
-	-	TRBV4-2	TRBJ1-1	CASSRAQEQNTEAFF	TGTGCCAGCAGCCGCGCACAGGAGCAGAACACTGAAGCTTTCTTT
-	TRBD2	TRBV27	TRBJ2-3	CASSVGLAGADTQYF	TGTGCCAGCAGTGTAGGACTAGCGGGAGCGGATACGCAGTATTTT
-	-	TRBV29-1	TRBJ1-2	CSVDSGYGYTF	TGCAGCGTTGACTCGGGCTATGGCTACACCTTC
few	-	TRBV7-8	TRBJ1-1	CASSPRAQVHTEAFF	TGTGCCAGCAGCCCCCGGGCCCAGGTCCACACTGAAGCTTTCTTT
-	-	TRBV7-8	TRBJ2-5	CASSPPPSSETQYF	TGTGCCAGCAGCCCCCCCCCTTCTTCAGAGACCCAGTACTTC